Here is one TCR beta chain with its context. Its target is unknown. The data derive from a study of beta chain features in type 1 diabetes. On average, the one heparinised blood draw given by each donor was roughly 100 mL. Markers CD45RO/CCR7/CD25/CD127/CD95/CD27 served to sort CD4+ naive, central memory, regulatory and stem cell-like memory cells. Regarding the study as a whole: Among patients with Type 1 diabetes, TCRB CDR3s were moderately but significantly shorter in every one of the four CD4+ subsets.

Reverse transcribing all isolated RNA meant expressed TCRB transcripts were sequenced. About 3.57 million reads, on average, came from each naive, central memory and regulatory T cell sample. Generated by immunoSEQ multiplex PCR, the TCRdb table keeps only in-frame clones and is missing some. The sample consists of a few hundred thousand clones, 16% of them appearing once. Between the trimmed V and J ends, which lost 8 bases and 5 bases, there was a span of 15 bases. This CDR3 has 13 residues. Germline V gene data show CDR1 as ENHRY and CDR2 as SYGVKD. The chain recombines TRBV10-3 with TRBJ2-5; D tentatively reads TRBD1 or TRBD2 (6 bases each). The source of this sequence is a man between 25 and 39 years old with type 1 diabetes. The specimen sequenced was naive CD4+ T cells from blood. The DNA for the CDR3 is TGTGCCATCTCCAGGGGTAGCGGTGAGACCCAGTACTTC. Amino acid sequence: CAISRGSGETQYF.